The T cell receptor (beta chain) described here comes from a study of T-cell reconstitution after alpha-beta-depleted transplantation in children. Preparing the TCRbeta library involved the use of unique molecular identifiers. MiXCR was run by TCRdb on the PCR reads, yielding one entry per CDR3 protein. The top ten hold around 5.1% of the sample, which has some 240,000 distinct CDR3 sequences, approximately 9.9% seen once. The specimen comprised PBMCs from the stem cell graft donor, sampled from the stem cell graft. This sequence was found in a human donor who donated a stem cell graft to a child with SCID.

CDR3 nucleotide sequence: TGTGCCAGCAGCCAAGGCCTCGGGGGCTCCTACGAGCAGTACTTC. It codes for CASSQGLGGSYEQYF. The chain recombines TRBV3-1 with TRBJ2-7; a possible D gene is TRBD2 (6 bases). The V gene lost 1 base and the J gene lost 0 bases, with 10 bases spanning the gap. CDR3 length: 15 amino acids. Germline V gene lookup returns CDR1 LGHDT and CDR2 YNNKEL (reference sequence).